This section outlines one TCR beta chain sequence together with its context. The sample originates from a study of blood T cell repertoires in COVID-19. Study-wide background: COVID-19 samples collected from the United States, Italy and Spain covered acute and convalescent phases.

In the source study's methods: Quantification of nucleated cells was approximated via reference gene primer amplification. Profiling relied on immunoSEQ multiplex PCR, and the TCRdb table lists in-frame clones only, not all of them. The DNA was the basis for D and trimming; V, J and clone size are from that table. The sample gives fewer than 250,000 clones, around 87% of which show up once; around 2.7% is in the top ten. Sequences were obtained from peripheral blood. The receptor was derived from a man aged 55 to 70 with acute or convalescent COVID-19.

This CDR3 is CASSLGILGEKLFF. CDR3 nucleotide sequence: TGTGCCAGCAGCCTAGGGATCTTGGGCGAAAAACTGTTTTTT. The chain combines TRBV11-2 with TRBJ1-4; D unresolved. CDR3 length: 14 amino acids. V was trimmed by 5 bases and J by 8 bases, leaving 15 bases between them. Germline CDR1 is SGHAT and CDR2 is FQNNGV.